The T cell receptor (beta chain) under discussion was sequenced for a study of early T cells in non-severe SARS-CoV-2 infection. Whole-study findings and limits: VDJdb-based annotation leaned toward anti-spike CD8 responses and missed private and CD4 specificities.

Unique molecular identifiers tagged individual cDNA molecules. One entry per CDR3 protein results from TCRdb running MiXCR on the 5' RACE reads. The sample records some 50,000 distinct CDR3 sequences, 4.5% to 7% being singletons. This CDR3 comprises 15 residues. Trimming shortened V by 1 base and J by 0 bases, and 7 bases separated the two germline ends. The V gene's germline CDR1 is LNHDA and CDR2 SQIVND (reference sequence). This clonotype was picked up many times. What it recognizes is unknown. The clonotype originates from an adult who was a healthcare worker with PCR-confirmed SARS-CoV-2 infection or an uninfected control (not recorded which). Sequencing was performed on whole blood. This sequence joins TRBV19 and TRBJ1-5; no firm D call. CDR3 coding DNA: TGTGCCAGTAGTATAGTGACCTTTAGCAATCAGCCCCAGCATTTT. This translates into CASSIVTFSNQPQHF. The full variable domain, rest sourced from reference TRBV19 and TRBJ1-5, is DGGITQSPKYLFRKEGQNVTLSCEQNLNHDAMYWYRQDPGQGLRLIYYSQIVNDFQKGDIAEGYSVSREKKESFPLTVTSAQKNPTAFYLCASSIVTFSNQPQHFGDGTRLSIL.